This TCR beta chain was captured in a study of blood T cell repertoires in COVID-19. Across the whole study: The origin of the acute and convalescent COVID-19 samples was the United States, Italy and Spain. T cells, B-cell-depleted T cells, or PBMCs provided the cDNA or gDNA that served as material.

Per the original methods: How many nucleated cells were present was estimated from reference gene primer amplification. Assay used: immunoSEQ multiplex PCR; TCRdb lists only in-frame clones, some missing. V and J calls and clone size are copied from that table; D and trimming were computed from the DNA. The sample contains approximately 210,000 clones, approximately 90% of which appear only once. Per germline, CDR1 LNHDA and CDR2 SQIVND (reference sequence). V trimming: 10 bases; J trimming: 7 bases; junction bases outside the gene matches: 5. This CDR3 is built from 13 residues. The chain links TRBV19 to TRBJ1-5; the match to TRBD1 covers 12 bases. The sequence derives from a man between 65 and 85 years old with acute or convalescent COVID-19. Sequenced sample: peripheral blood. The CDR3 DNA follows: TGTGCCACCCAGGGACAGGGGGCCCAGCCCCAGCATTTT. This sequence encodes CATQGQGAQPQHF.